This passage covers 32 T cell receptor beta chains from one sample sequenced in a study of T cells after posttransplantation cyclophosphamide. Methotrexate plus calcineurin inhibitor accompanied controls' myeloablative marrow transplants; sampling was 1 year later. Sequencing was performed with immunoSEQ multiplex PCR; in TCRdb, only in-frame clones are kept and a portion is missing. Here the sample spans over 15,000 clones, around 87% being singletons. The source was PBMCs, collected after an allogeneic stem cell transplant with a calcineurin inhibitor and methotrexate. The receptors were sampled from a male patient between 50 and 60 years old who received an allogeneic stem cell transplant from an unrelated donor, was CMV-positive, and had chronic GVHD only. Some T cells may have come from the graft donor.

The chain couples TRBV7-2 to TRBJ2-5; D might be TRBD2 (6 bases). Per germline, CDR1 SGHTA and CDR2 FQGNSA. Trimming took 3 bases from V and 3 from J, leaving 14 bases between them. This CDR3 has 15 amino acids. The CDR3 sequence is CASSLGGRAEETQYF. CDR3 nucleotide sequence: TGTGCCAGCAGCTTGGGGGGACGGGCAGAAGAGACCCAGTACTTC.

This clone has more than one count but fewer than ten. V gene TRBV6-5 combines with J gene TRBJ1-3; D is unresolved. This CDR3 has 15 residues. The V end was cut by 6 bases, the J end by 0 bases, with 12 bases between. Germline V gene data show CDR1 as MNHEY and CDR2 as SVGAGI. The CDR3 DNA is TGTGCCAGCAGACCTGAGGCGCTCTCTGGAAACACCATATATTTT. Translation: CASRPEALSGNTIYF.

The rearrangement links TRBV10-3 to TRBJ2-3, with 7 bases lining up with TRBD1. V dropped 8 bases and J dropped 2; count of bases not matched to a gene: 7. Germline CDR1 ENHRY, CDR2 SYGVKD. The CDR3 has 14 amino acids. The CDR3 reads CAISRGGNTDTQYF. The CDR3, as DNA: TGTGCCATCTCTCGAGGGGGCAACACAGATACGCAGTATTTT.

The CDR3 sequence: CASSLTAESSYEQYF. CDR3 in DNA: TGTGCCAGCAGCTTAACGGCGGAATCCTCCTACGAGCAGTACTTC. The chain links TRBV7-3 to TRBJ2-7; no firm D call. The CDR3 spans 15 residues. The germline gives CDR1 SGHTA, CDR2 FQGTGA. Trimming removed 0 bases at V and 0 bases at J, with 9 bases between.

The V gene is TRBV5-1, the J gene TRBJ2-5; TRBD1 might be the D (5 bases). Germline V CDR1 and CDR2: SGHRS, YFSETQ. The CDR3 is 13 residues long. V was clipped by 5 bases and J by 0 bases, with 8 bases between them. This CDR3 reads CASSAGYQETQYF. The CDR3 DNA reads TGCGCCAGCAGTGCAGGGTACCAAGAGACCCAGTACTTC.

V usage is TRBV11-2 and J usage is TRBJ2-7, with 7 bases lining up with TRBD2. CDR3 size: 16 residues. The germline V gene has CDR1 SGHAT and CDR2 FQNNGV. V was pared by 5 bases and J by 2 bases, with 12 bases of the junction left unmatched. The DNA of the CDR3 is TGTGCCAGCAGCAACCGTCCCGGGGCGGGGGCCTACGAGCAGTACTTC. It is translated as CASSNRPGAGAYEQYF.

The CDR3 bases are TGTGCCAGCCGAGACTTCTACGAGCAGTACTTC. It yields the protein CASRDFYEQYF. The chain couples TRBV6-6 to TRBJ2-7; D unresolved. CDR3 length equals 11 residues. The germline V gene has CDR1 MNHNY and CDR2 SVGAGI (reference sequence). V was shortened by 8 bases and J by 3 bases, with 8 bases between the two germline ends.

This clone was recorded once. V gene TRBV7-9 combines with J gene TRBJ2-2, with TRBD2 as a possible D gene (6 bases). Trimming removed 4 bases from V and 2 bases from J, with 14 bases in between. Germline assignment: CDR1 SEHNR and CDR2 FQNEAQ (reference sequence). CDR3 size: 16 residues. CDR3 coding DNA: TGTGCCAGCAGCTCTCGGAGGGAGGAAAACACCGGGGAGCTGTTTTTT. Amino acid sequence: CASSSRREENTGELFF.

The V and J genes are TRBV7-9 and TRBJ2-1; D not certain. Trimming shortened V by 5 bases and J by 8 bases, and 25 bases separated the two germline ends. The CDR3 consists of 17 residues. CDR1 is SEHNR, CDR2 FQNEAQ, per germline (reference sequence). The chain's CDR3 is CASSPPDSEIPGDEQFF. The DNA of the CDR3 is TGTGCCAGCAGCCCACCCGATTCAGAGATTCCAGGCGATGAGCAGTTCTTC.

The V gene is TRBV5-1, the J gene TRBJ2-5, with 10 bases that match TRBD1. CDR1 is SGHRS and CDR2 is YFSETQ in the germline V gene. CDR3 length: 14 amino acids. The ends lost 2 bases at V and 5 bases at J; junction bases unmatched: 3. CDR3 in amino acids: CASSLGTGDETQYF. The CDR3 nucleotides are TGCGCCAGCAGCTTAGGGACAGGGGACGAGACCCAGTACTTC.

The chain has TRBV9 and TRBJ1-2; D gene ambiguous. This CDR3 has 14 residues. The germline V and J ends were trimmed by 0 bases and 5 bases, with 11 bases remaining between them. CDR1 and CDR2 from the germline V gene are SGDLS and YYNGEE. CDR3 in amino acids: CASSVEREVYGYTF. Here the CDR3 DNA reads TGTGCCAGCAGCGTAGAGAGGGAAGTGTATGGCTACACCTTC.

This clone showed up just a few times. This chain links TRBV7-9 with TRBJ1-4; TRBD1 agrees at 7 bases. Unmatched junction bases numbered 10, after V lost 5 bases and J lost 4 bases. The CDR3 is 16 residues long. CDR1 SEHNR and CDR2 FQNEAQ come from the germline V gene (reference sequence). The CDR3 loop is CASSVIGQDGNEKLFF. DNA of the CDR3: TGTGCCAGCAGCGTAATAGGACAGGACGGTAATGAAAAACTGTTTTTT.

The V call is TRBV4-2, the J call TRBJ2-7, with D maybe TRBD2 (5 bases). Germline CDR1 is LGHNA and CDR2 is YNFKEQ. The V gene lost 0 bases and the J gene lost 0 bases, with 9 bases spanning the gap. The CDR3 is 15 amino acids. The CDR3 loop reads CASSQDEGSSYEQYF. The DNA of the CDR3 is TGTGCCAGCAGCCAAGATGAGGGTAGCTCCTACGAGCAGTACTTC.

The count of this clone is one. The rearrangement links TRBV4-2 to TRBJ2-1, with 10 bases that match TRBD2. The CDR3 runs 17 residues. The germline CDR1 and CDR2 sequences are LGHNA and YNFKEQ. J lost 6 bases, V lost 2 bases, and 10 bases had no gene match. As DNA, the CDR3 is TGTGCCAGCAGCCAATGGCTAGCGGGGGAGTCGGCCAATGAGCAGTTCTTC. Protein product: CASSQWLAGESANEQFF.

The genes are TRBV4-1 and TRBJ1-2; D unclear. V dropped 0 bases and J dropped 4 bases, with 15 bases sitting between them. The CDR3 totals 16 residues. Germline V gene lookup returns CDR1 MGHRA and CDR2 YSYEKL. The CDR3 region is CASSQDRADVGYGYTF. CDR3 bases: TGCGCCAGCAGCCAAGATCGAGCGGACGTAGGCTATGGCTACACCTTC.

CDR3 loop: CASSLRVLETQYF. The CDR3 nucleotides read TGTGCCAGCAGCTTACGAGTCTTGGAGACCCAGTACTTC. V and J are TRBV7-2 and TRBJ2-5, with unresolved D. V shed 2 bases and J shed 5 bases, with 9 bases lying between them. Germline V gene lookup returns CDR1 SGHTA and CDR2 FQGNSA. The CDR3 covers 13 residues.

The J gene is TRBJ1-6, the V gene TRBV7-9, with D hard to call. V lost 5 bases to trimming and J lost 7 bases, with 12 bases between them. The CDR3 runs 14 residues. CDR1 and CDR2 from the germline V gene are SEHNR and FQNEAQ (reference sequence). CDR3 loop: CASSALMENSPLHF. CDR3 in DNA: TGTGCCAGCAGCGCCCTAATGGAGAATTCACCCCTCCACTTT.

This sequence joins TRBV10-3 and TRBJ1-1; D possibly corresponds to TRBD1 (5 bases). The CDR3 length is 11 residues. Deletions cut 3 bases from V and 6 bases from J, with 5 bases between. Germline V CDR1 and CDR2: ENHRY, SYGVKD. CDR3 protein: CAISEGAEAFF. In DNA form, the CDR3 reads TGTGCCATCAGTGAAGGGGCTGAAGCTTTCTTT.

The rearrangement uses TRBV6-1 and TRBJ1-1; D is undetermined. Deletions cut 6 bases from V and 11 bases from J, with 19 bases between. In germline, CDR1 is MNHNS, CDR2 SASEGT. This CDR3 region has 13 residues. For the CDR3, the DNA is TGTGCCAGCAGGCCGGCTGACACCTTCCTCGCTTTCTTT. This translates into CASRPADTFLAFF.

The V gene is TRBV9, the J gene TRBJ2-7; perhaps TRBD1 as D (6 bases). Trimming shortened V by 4 bases and J by 2 bases, and 19 bases separated the two germline ends. This CDR3 is 16 amino acids long. Germline CDR1 reads SGDLS; CDR2 reads YYNGEE. This CDR3 is CASSSHSGADAYEQYF. The CDR3 coding sequence is TGTGCCAGCAGCTCCCATTCAGGGGCCGATGCCTACGAGCAGTACTTC.

The rearrangement uses TRBV5-4 and TRBJ2-7, with D possibly TRBD1 on 5 matching bases. The CDR3 length is 17 residues. Deletions cut 6 bases from V and 2 bases from J, with 24 bases between. The V gene's germline CDR1 is SGHNT and CDR2 YYREEE (reference sequence). The CDR3 region is CASTSQSRADETYEQYF. In DNA form, the CDR3 reads TGTGCCAGCACTAGTCAGTCCAGGGCAGACGAGACCTACGAGCAGTACTTC.

The chain links TRBV5-6 to TRBJ1-1; the match to TRBD1 covers 7 bases. The germline V gene encodes CDR1 SGHDT and CDR2 YYEEEE. The CDR3 contains 13 residues. V lost 4 bases, J lost 5 bases, and 5 bases stayed unmatched. CDR3 sequence (DNA): TGTGCCAGCAGCCCAGGGGGAAGGACTGAAGCTTTCTTT. It is translated as CASSPGGRTEAFF. Variable domain in full (rest from reference TRBV5-6 and TRBJ1-1): DAGVTQSPTHLIKTRGQQVTLRCSPKSGHDTVSWYQQALGQGPQFIFQYYEEEERQRGNFPDRFSGHQFPNYSSELNVNALLLGDSALYLCASSPGGRTEAFFGQGTRLTVV.

The V call is TRBV10-2, the J call TRBJ1-2; 9 positions agree with TRBD1. From germline, CDR1 is WSHSY and CDR2 SAAADI. This CDR3 contains 17 residues. The J segment lost 7 bases and the V segment lost 2 bases, leaving 14 bases of the junction unmatched. For the CDR3, the DNA is TGCGCCAGCAGTGAGATCACAGGGGGCGACCCCGGACTTGGCTACACCTTC. This translates into CASSEITGGDPGLGYTF.

In its sample, this clone was seen once. This chain joins TRBV6-5 and TRBJ2-7; 9 bases match TRBD1. The CDR3 extends over 14 amino acids. The ends lost 5 bases at V and 1 base at J; junction bases unmatched: 3. CDR1 and CDR2 (germline): MNHEY, SVGAGI. The CDR3 spells CASSGTGSSYEQYF. For the CDR3, the DNA is TGTGCCAGCAGTGGGACAGGGAGTTCCTACGAGCAGTACTTC.

The CDR3 bases are TGTGCCAGCAGAGTCGGGGGGGATTCCTACGAGCAGTACTTC. Translating gives CASRVGGDSYEQYF. The V gene is TRBV6-1, the J gene TRBJ2-7; 8 bases map to TRBD2. The trim removed 6 bases at V and 1 base at J, leaving 5 bases unmatched. This CDR3 is 14 amino acids long. The germline gives CDR1 MNHNS, CDR2 SASEGT.

This rearrangement joins TRBV6-6 to TRBJ2-3; no clear D gene. The CDR3 is 14 residues long. Trimming removed 0 bases at V and 0 bases at J, with 4 bases between. Germline V lookup: CDR1 MNHNY, CDR2 SVGAGI (reference sequence). The CDR3 spells CASSYSGSTDTQYF. The CDR3 DNA follows: TGTGCCAGCAGTTACTCCGGGAGCACAGATACGCAGTATTTT.

The chain uses TRBV6-4 and TRBJ2-6; weak D call: TRBD1 (5 bases). Trimming pared 5 bases from V and 0 bases from J, leaving 14 bases between. Germline assignment: CDR1 MRHNA and CDR2 SNTAGT. The CDR3 runs to 17 residues. The CDR3 region is CASSQETESSGANVLTF. The DNA for the CDR3 is TGTGCCAGCAGTCAGGAGACAGAATCCTCTGGGGCCAACGTCCTGACTTTC.

The chain has TRBV7-9 and TRBJ1-4; the D is unclear. The CDR3 covers 12 residues. Germline V CDR1 and CDR2: SEHNR, FQNEAQ (reference sequence). V lost 5 bases and J lost 3, with 4 bases in between. The CDR3 reads CASSPSNEKLFF. The DNA of the CDR3 is TGTGCCAGCAGCCCCTCTAATGAAAAACTGTTTTTT.

This sequence joins TRBV2 and TRBJ2-1; 7 positions match TRBD2. This CDR3 contains 15 residues. Per germline, CDR1 SNHLY and CDR2 FYNNEI. With 5 bases clipped from V and 4 bases from J, the junction kept 8 bases outside the gene matches. CDR3 region: CASSYRLAVYNEQFF. CDR3 coding DNA: TGTGCCAGCAGTTACAGGCTAGCGGTTTACAATGAGCAGTTCTTC.

The chain carries TRBV5-6 and TRBJ2-7, with a weak D call TRBD1 (6 bases). The CDR3 runs 14 residues. Germline loops: CDR1 SGHDT, CDR2 YYEEEE. With 4 bases removed from V and 3 bases from J, the gap between germline ends came to 14 bases. The CDR3 is CASSVPGASYEQYF. Here the CDR3 DNA reads TGTGCCAGCAGCGTGCCAGGGGCGAGCTACGAGCAGTACTTC.

This chain links TRBV4-1 with TRBJ2-2; a possible D gene is TRBD1 (5 bases). Germline values: CDR1 MGHRA, CDR2 YSYEKL. This CDR3 contains 14 residues. The V end was cut by 1 base, the J end by 7 bases, with 10 bases between. The CDR3 DNA reads TGCGCCAGCAGCCAAGTCGGTGACAGCGGGGAGCTGTTTTTT. It is translated as CASSQVGDSGELFF.

V is TRBV19 and J is TRBJ2-7; 12 nucleotides line up with TRBD1. CDR3 length: 15 residues. J lost 2 bases, V lost 3 bases, and 2 bases had no gene match. Germline values: CDR1 LNHDA, CDR2 SQIVND (reference sequence). The CDR3 protein is CASSMGTGGPYEQYF. As DNA, the CDR3 is TGTGCCAGTAGTATGGGGACAGGGGGCCCCTACGAGCAGTACTTC. The whole variable domain, remainder taken from reference TRBV19 and TRBJ2-7, is DGGITQSPKYLFRKEGQNVTLSCEQNLNHDAMYWYRQDPGQGLRLIYYSQIVNDFQKGDIAEGYSVSREKKESFPLTVTSAQKNPTAFYLCASSMGTGGPYEQYFGPGTRLTVT.